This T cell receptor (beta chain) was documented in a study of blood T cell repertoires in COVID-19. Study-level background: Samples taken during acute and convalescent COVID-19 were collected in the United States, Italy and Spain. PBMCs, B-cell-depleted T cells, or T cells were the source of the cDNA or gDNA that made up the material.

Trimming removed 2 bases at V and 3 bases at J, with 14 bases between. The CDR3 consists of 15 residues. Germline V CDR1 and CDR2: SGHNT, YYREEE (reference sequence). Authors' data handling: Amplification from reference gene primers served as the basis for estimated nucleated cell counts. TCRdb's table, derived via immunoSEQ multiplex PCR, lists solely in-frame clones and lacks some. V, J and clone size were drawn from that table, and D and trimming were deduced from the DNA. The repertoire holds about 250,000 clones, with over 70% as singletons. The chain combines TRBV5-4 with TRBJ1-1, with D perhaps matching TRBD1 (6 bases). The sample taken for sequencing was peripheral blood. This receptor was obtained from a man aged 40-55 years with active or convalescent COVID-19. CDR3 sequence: CASSLNPGQDTEAFF. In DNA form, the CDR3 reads TGTGCCAGCAGCTTAAACCCGGGACAAGACACTGAAGCTTTCTTT.